This TCR beta chain stems from a study of blood T cells in healthy people across ages. This clonotype showed up just a few times. The second PCR ran 7 to 11 cycles with a sample-barcoded 5' primer and J-beta primers. TCRdb processed the 5' RACE reads anew with MiXCR; each CDR3 protein has one entry. The data show 1.5 million to 2 million distinct CDR3 sequences, less than 50% seen once. The V end was cut by 2 bases, the J end by 3 bases, with 15 bases between. This CDR3 has 16 amino acids. Looked up from germline, CDR1 is SGHTA and CDR2 is FQGNSA. The sequence came from a woman in her 40s in good health. J is TRBJ2-3 and V is TRBV7-2, with a tentative D call TRBD1 (6 bases). Specimen: blood. The CDR3 loop is CASSLNRVPGTDTQYF. CDR3 nucleotide sequence: TGTGCCAGCAGCTTAAACAGGGTTCCGGGTACAGATACGCAGTATTTT.